This T cell receptor beta chain was obtained from a study of blood T cell repertoires in COVID-19. Study-level information: From the United States, Italy and Spain came samples of acute and convalescent COVID-19.

Trimming removed 4 bases at V and 8 bases at J, with 19 bases between. Germline CDR1 SGHRS, CDR2 YFSETQ. This CDR3 has 15 residues. Methods used by the authors: The authors estimated nucleated cell counts from reference gene primer amplification. Sequenced by immunoSEQ multiplex PCR; TCRdb stores in-frame clones only, minus some. The V and J calls and clone size come from that table; D and trimming were worked out from the DNA. In the table there are 150,000 to 200,000 clones, 65% to 90% of which are singletons. The study recruited people aged roughly 18 to 100 years across around 23 US areas. The V and J genes are TRBV5-1 and TRBJ2-1; TRBD1 might be the D (8 bases). Material for sequencing was PBMCs or T cells enriched from blood (not recorded which). This receptor was obtained from a man over 45 who had recovered from COVID-19. The CDR3 loop is CASSLTGEGTYEQFF. CDR3 in DNA: TGCGCCAGCAGCCTGACAGGGGAGGGGACCTATGAGCAGTTCTTC.